The following is a T cell receptor (beta chain) sequence with its context. The antigen remains unidentified. This CDR3 spans 14 amino acids. Germline V lookup: CDR1 SGHVS, CDR2 FQNEAQ. The ends were cut back, 0 bases at V and 0 bases at J, with 5 bases in the middle. Assay used: immunoSEQ multiplex PCR; TCRdb lists only in-frame clones, some missing. This table holds some 58,000 clones, 85% to 90% found once. This entry belongs to a study of OX40 agonist ivuxolimab in advanced cancers. The overall study: Hepatocellular carcinoma, melanoma, renal cell or head and neck cancer was diagnosed in the dose-escalation patients. Three patients got partial responses; one had hepatocellular carcinoma and two had cutaneous melanoma.

Study-wide findings and caveats: Both blood CD4+ and CD8+ T cells showed clonal growth by week 6 at 0.1 to 3.0 mg/kg. Nonresponders, in some cases, also had low normalized T-cell clonal expansion.

The sequencing used CD4+ or CD8+ T cells sorted from blood, collected in a trial of the OX40 agonist ivuxolimab. The origin of this receptor is an adult with an advanced solid tumor such as melanoma, head and neck, liver or kidney cancer. This sequence joins TRBV7-8 and TRBJ1-1; D is unresolved. The CDR3 region is CASSLAAMNTEAFF. The CDR3 region has the DNA TGTGCCAGCAGCTTAGCAGCCATGAACACTGAAGCTTTCTTT.